The entry that follows covers one TCR beta chain sequence. The data originate from a study of T-cell memory formation after mild COVID-19. This CDR3 has 13 amino acids. In germline, CDR1 is SQVTM, CDR2 ANQGSEA. V lost 6 bases and J 1 base, leaving 12 bases between the germline ends. MiXCR, run by TCRdb on the 5' RACE reads, gives a single entry per CDR3 protein. The sample has a few hundred thousand distinct CDR3 sequences; 15% to 20% are singletons. The receptor was isolated from a man aged 18 to 35 who had mild COVID-19 (a few samples of this study predate the infection). Cell type and time point are not known. Sequencing input: PBMCs or a T cell subset sorted from them (not recorded which). This chain links TRBV29-1 with TRBJ2-5; possible D gene TRBD1, 6 bases. CDR3 DNA sequence: TGCAGCGTGAGCCGGGACACCCAAGAGACCCAGTACTTC. This sequence encodes CSVSRDTQETQYF.